This T cell receptor beta chain came from a study of shared clonotypes between healthy human individuals. Naive CD8 cells lacked CD45RO, underwent positive selection for CCR7 and left out terminally differentiated effector memory CD45RA+ cells. The V segment lost 5 bases and the J segment 5 bases; nucleotides outside the gene matches: 8. The CDR3 contains 15 residues. Germline CDR1 is PRHDT and CDR2 is FYEKMQ (reference sequence). Assay: immunoSEQ multiplex PCR; the TCRdb copy retains only in-frame clones and omits some. The sample holds roughly 850,000 clones, about 96% seen once. This chain uses TRBV13 with TRBJ2-3; TRBD2 aligns across 9 bases. The sequenced material came from naive CD8+ T cells sorted from blood. This receptor was identified in a man aged 25-45 years in good health. Here the CDR3 reads CASSPKGGGEDTQYF. As DNA, the CDR3 is TGTGCCAGCAGCCCCAAGGGCGGGGGGGAAGATACGCAGTATTTT.